The next 20 T cell receptor beta chains were all read from a single sample in a study of blood T cells in healthy people across ages. Together with a sample-barcoded 5' primer, a J-beta primer mix was included in a second PCR lasting roughly 6 to 12 cycles. One entry per CDR3 protein, called by TCRdb with MiXCR from the 5' RACE reads. The sample has around 500,000 distinct CDR3 sequences; about 29% are singletons. The same specimen was also included in a second study, on T cells of mothers and their children.

Source material: blood. All receptors come from a boy between 2 and 10 years old in good health.

In its sample, this clonotype was seen a few times. V and J are TRBV10-3 and TRBJ2-1; D might be TRBD1 or TRBD2, each matching 5 bases. Germline CDR1 and CDR2: ENHRY and SYGVKD. This CDR3 has 14 amino acids. Trimming took off 0 bases at V and 11 bases at J, with 14 bases between the two ends. DNA for the CDR3: TGTGCCATCAGTGAGTCGAGAATAGGGACGCAGCAGTTCTTC. Its protein product is CAISESRIGTQQFF.

The chain employs TRBV20-1 and TRBJ2-5; the D is unclear. The DNA end is a closer match to TRBJ2-1, so the J assignment may be wrong. This CDR3 is built from 15 residues. CDR1 and CDR2 (germline): DFQATT, SNEGSKA (reference sequence). CDR3 coding DNA: TGCAGTGCTAGCCCCGCTGAAGGATTTCTCAATGAGCAGTTCTTC. Its protein is CSASPAEGFLNEQFF.

V gene TRBV30 combines with J gene TRBJ2-4, with TRBD2 identical over 7 bases. CDR1 and CDR2 from the germline V gene are GTSNPN and SVGIG (reference sequence). This CDR3 spans 14 amino acids. Trimming cost V 2 bases and J 7 bases; bases outside gene matches: 8. The CDR3 sequence: CAWSMTGGRNIQYF. DNA of the CDR3: TGTGCCTGGAGTATGACGGGAGGACGGAACATTCAGTACTTC.

The rearrangement uses TRBV27 and TRBJ2-7, with D maybe TRBD2 (6 bases). The CDR3 spans 14 residues. V lost 3 bases and J lost 7, with 16 bases in between. Germline V gene data show CDR1 as MNHEY and CDR2 as SMNVEV (reference sequence). This CDR3 reads CASSLGRDRGEQYF. In DNA form, the CDR3 reads TGTGCCAGCAGTTTGGGCAGGGACCGGGGGGAGCAGTACTTC.

This clonotype was observed many times. The gene calls are TRBV20-1 and TRBJ1-1; D call uncertain. This CDR3 spans 14 amino acids. Germline-derived CDR1 and CDR2 are DFQATT and SNEGSKA (reference sequence). Trimming removed 3 bases from V and 1 base from J, with 12 bases in between. CDR3 loop: CSARADMSNTEAFF. The CDR3, as DNA: TGCAGTGCTAGGGCTGACATGTCGAACACTGAAGCTTTCTTT.

The CDR3: CSASTGRLKNIQYF. The CDR3 coding sequence is TGCAGTGCGTCGACAGGCCGCCTCAAAAACATTCAGTACTTC. V and J are TRBV20-1 and TRBJ2-4; D might be TRBD1 (6 bases). The germline gives CDR1 DFQATT, CDR2 SNEGSKA (reference sequence). Between the trimmed V and J ends, which lost 6 bases and 3 bases, there was a span of 15 bases. The length of the CDR3 is 14 residues.

V is TRBV24-1 and J is TRBJ1-4; 10 positions agree with TRBD1. The CDR3 extends over 16 amino acids. The V segment lost 4 bases and the J segment 8 bases; nucleotides outside the gene matches: 9. Germline lookup yields CDR1 KGHDR and CDR2 SFDVKD. CDR3 protein: CATSDQPGQGSEKLFF. For the CDR3, the DNA is TGTGCCACCAGTGACCAACCGGGACAGGGGTCAGAAAAACTGTTTTTT.

This clonotype turned up a few times. V is TRBV18 and J is TRBJ1-3, with D hard to call. This CDR3 is 16 amino acids long. The ends were cut back, 4 bases at V and 0 bases at J, with 13 bases in the middle. The germline V gene has CDR1 KGHSH and CDR2 LQKENI. The CDR3 loop is CASSLGPSSSGNTIYF. As DNA, the CDR3 is TGTGCCAGCTCACTTGGCCCCAGTAGCTCTGGAAACACCATATATTTT.

The chain has TRBV4-1 and TRBJ2-1; a possible D gene is TRBD2 (5 bases). Trimming took off 2 bases at V and 2 bases at J, with 16 bases between the two ends. The CDR3 consists of 17 residues. Per germline, CDR1 MGHRA and CDR2 YSYEKL. In nucleotides, the CDR3 is TGCGCCAGCAGCCAACCACGACTATCCCGGCCCTACAATGAGCAGTTCTTC. Protein product: CASSQPRLSRPYNEQFF.

This clonotype was counted a few times. The rearrangement uses TRBV6-5 and TRBJ2-4; D remains unclear. The ends were cut back, 5 bases at V and 8 bases at J, with 4 bases in the middle. The V gene's germline CDR1 is MNHEY and CDR2 SVGAGI. This CDR3 contains 10 residues. The CDR3, as DNA: TGTGCCAGCAGTGCAGACATTCAGTACTTC. Its translation: CASSADIQYF.

This clonotype was counted a few times. The J gene is TRBJ2-3, the V gene TRBV7-2; D may correspond to TRBD1 or TRBD2 (5 bases each). CDR1 is SGHTA and CDR2 is FQGNSA in the germline V gene. V lost 5 bases and J lost 0, with 18 bases in between. The CDR3 runs to 17 residues. CDR3: CASSTSGGDPSTDTQYF. CDR3 DNA sequence: TGTGCCAGCAGCACAAGCGGTGGGGACCCTAGCACAGATACGCAGTATTTT.

This clonotype was found a few times. DNA for the CDR3: TGCAGTGCTAGGGCTAGCGGTACCTACGAGCAGTACTTC. Amino acid sequence: CSARASGTYEQYF. V gene TRBV20-1 combines with J gene TRBJ2-1, with 7 nucleotides matching TRBD2. The J call may be incorrect, as the DNA end agrees better with TRBJ2-7. This CDR3 has 13 residues. The germline V gene has CDR1 DFQATT and CDR2 SNEGSKA (reference sequence).

This clonotype was found once. The DNA of the CDR3 is TGCAGCTCGTTGCAGGGGGCTAACACTGAAGCTTTCTTT. Its protein product is CSSLQGANTEAFF. The chain recombines TRBV29-1 with TRBJ1-1; 8 positions agree with TRBD1. V was clipped by 8 bases and J by 2 bases; unmatched bases: 7. Germline V lookup: CDR1 SQVTM, CDR2 ANQGSEA. This CDR3 is built from 13 residues.

This clonotype was recorded at least ten times. J is TRBJ2-1 and V is TRBV29-1; 11 bases fit TRBD2. The V segment lost 4 bases and the J segment 10 bases; nucleotides outside the gene matches: 0. The V gene's germline CDR1 is SQVTM and CDR2 ANQGSEA. The CDR3 consists of 11 residues. CDR3 in DNA: TGCAGCGTTGGACTAGCGGGAGAGCAGTTCTTC. Its translation: CSVGLAGEQFF.

With respect to this clonotype: One base away lies a much larger clone, so this may be a sequencing read error. J is TRBJ2-5 and V is TRBV5-6; 8 bases agree with TRBD1. The DNA end is a closer match to TRBJ2-7, so the J assignment may be wrong. CDR1 is SGHDT and CDR2 is YYEEEE in the germline V gene. The CDR3 runs 13 residues. The CDR3 region has the DNA TGTGCCAGCCCCCAGGACAGGGACCACGAGCAGTACTTC. This translates into CASPQDRDHEQYF.

The chain recombines TRBV7-8 with TRBJ2-5; 12 positions agree with TRBD2. The germline CDR1 and CDR2 sequences are SGHVS and FQNEAQ. Trimming removed 1 base from V and 0 bases from J; junction bases left unmatched: 3. The CDR3 extends over 17 amino acids. This chain's CDR3 is CASSLGTSGKYQETQYF. Here the CDR3 DNA reads TGTGCCAGCAGCTTAGGGACTAGCGGGAAGTACCAAGAGACCCAGTACTTC.

The chain has TRBV15 and TRBJ2-2; the D gene is possibly TRBD1 (5 bases). Trimming left V 0 bases short and J 7 bases short, with 9 bases between. Germline CDR1 LNHNV, CDR2 YYDKDF (reference sequence). This CDR3 comprises 14 residues. The chain's CDR3 is CATSRDRGIGELFF. The CDR3 coding sequence is TGTGCCACCAGCAGAGATAGGGGTATCGGGGAGCTGTTTTTT.

The rearrangement joins TRBV19 to TRBJ1-2, with D hard to call. Between the trimmed V and J ends, which lost 0 bases and 8 bases, there was a span of 7 bases. From germline, CDR1 is LNHDA and CDR2 SQIVND (reference sequence). The CDR3 has 12 residues. This CDR3 reads CASSIDLGGYTF. In nucleotides, the CDR3 is TGTGCCAGTAGTATAGATCTTGGCGGCTACACCTTC.

The chain uses TRBV7-9 and TRBJ2-3, with TRBD2 as a possible D gene (6 bases). The germline V gene has CDR1 SEHNR and CDR2 FQNEAQ (reference sequence). This CDR3 spans 12 amino acids. V dropped 11 bases and J dropped 2 bases, with 11 bases sitting between them. This CDR3 is CAGGSTTDTQYF. Written as DNA, the CDR3 is TGTGCCGGGGGGTCTACCACAGATACGCAGTATTTT.

This clonotype was picked up one time. The V gene is TRBV24-1, the J gene TRBJ2-5; D is undetermined. Germline V CDR1 and CDR2: KGHDR, SFDVKD. Trimming pared 3 bases from V and 5 bases from J, leaving 15 bases between. The CDR3 has 15 residues. DNA of the CDR3: TGTGCCACCAGTGATCCCACCGCCCGGACGGAGACCCAGTACTTC. As protein: CATSDPTARTETQYF.